This T cell receptor (beta chain) was recovered during a study of blood T cell repertoires in COVID-19. TCRdb keeps only in-frame clones here, not all; method: immunoSEQ multiplex PCR. Of roughly 250,000 clones listed, 88% are singletons. Material: PBMCs or T cells enriched from blood (not recorded which). The TCR was taken from a woman aged 40 to 50 with acute COVID-19.

The CDR3 coding sequence is TGTGCCAGCAGTGGGGGACAGGGGTACAATGAGCAGTTCTTC. It translates to CASSGGQGYNEQFF. The chain has TRBV27 and TRBJ2-1, with 10 bases aligning to TRBD1. Germline CDR1 MNHEY, CDR2 SMNVEV (reference sequence). The CDR3 is 14 amino acids. V lost 5 bases to trimming and J lost 4 bases; unmatched junction nucleotides: 2.